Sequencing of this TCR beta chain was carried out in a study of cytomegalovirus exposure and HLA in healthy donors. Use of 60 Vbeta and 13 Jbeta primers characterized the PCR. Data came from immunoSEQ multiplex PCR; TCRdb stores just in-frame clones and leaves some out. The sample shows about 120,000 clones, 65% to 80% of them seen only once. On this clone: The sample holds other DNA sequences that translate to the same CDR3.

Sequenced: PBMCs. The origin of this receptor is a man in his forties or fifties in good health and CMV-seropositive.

In nucleotides, the CDR3 is TGTGCCAGCAGCTTAACAGGGTACGAGCAGTACTTC. Residues: CASSLTGYEQYF. The V and J genes are TRBV7-2 and TRBJ2-7, with D maybe TRBD1 (6 bases). V gave up 2 bases and J gave up 4 bases, with 6 bases separating them. The germline V gene has CDR1 SGHTA and CDR2 FQGNSA. The CDR3 is 12 residues long. The full variable domain, in which reference TRBV7-2 and TRBJ2-7 provide the parts outside the CDR3, is GAGVSQSPSNKVTEKGKDVELRCDPISGHTALYWYRQSLGQGLEFLIYFQGNSAPDKSGLPSDRFSAERTGGSVSTLTIQRTQQEDSAVYLCASSLTGYEQYFGPGTRLTVT.